The 19 T cell receptor beta chains reported below all come from one sample, sequenced in a study of blood T cell repertoires in COVID-19. Method: immunoSEQ multiplex PCR; TCRdb's copy keeps in-frame clones and lacks some. This table has 230,000 or so clones, 84% appearing once. The material sequenced was peripheral blood. These receptor sequences come from a man aged 50 to 59 with active or convalescent COVID-19.

The rearrangement uses TRBV6-5 and TRBJ1-5; D possibly corresponds to TRBD1 (6 bases). V was cut by 4 bases and J by 3 bases, with 10 bases left in between. The CDR3 extends over 14 amino acids. From germline, CDR1 is MNHEY and CDR2 SVGAGI. The CDR3 region has the DNA TGTGCCAGCAGTTCCACAGGGTTCAATCAGCCCCAGCATTTT. It specifies CASSSTGFNQPQHF.

The chain couples TRBV27 to TRBJ2-7; tentatively, D is TRBD1 (7 bases). Germline V lookup: CDR1 MNHEY, CDR2 SMNVEV (reference sequence). The CDR3 covers 14 residues. V was trimmed by 2 bases and J by 5 bases, leaving 13 bases between them. In DNA form, the CDR3 reads TGTGCCAGCAGTTTAAGGGGCAGGGGGGACGAGCAGTACTTC. Translating gives CASSLRGRGDEQYF.

The rearrangement uses TRBV19 and TRBJ1-1, with a tentative D call TRBD1 (6 bases). Germline loops: CDR1 LNHDA, CDR2 SQIVND (reference sequence). V dropped 7 bases and J dropped 0 bases, with 12 bases sitting between them. The length of the CDR3 is 14 residues. CDR3 amino acids: CASTVGQLNTEAFF. The CDR3 DNA follows: TGTGCCAGTACCGTAGGACAGTTGAACACTGAAGCTTTCTTT.

This chain uses TRBV29-1 with TRBJ1-3, with TRBD1 identical over 8 bases. The CDR3 covers 13 residues. Germline trimming cut 5 bases from V and 0 bases from J; bases unmatched to any gene: 0. Looked up from germline, CDR1 is SQVTM and CDR2 is ANQGSEA. The CDR3 sequence is CSVTGGSGNTIYF. The CDR3 region has the DNA TGCAGCGTTACAGGGGGCTCTGGAAACACCATATATTTT.

This clone was recorded once. In DNA form, the CDR3 reads TGTGCCAGTAGTTCAAGCGGTACCGGGGAGCTGTTTTTT. Protein sequence: CASSSSGTGELFF. This chain links TRBV19 with TRBJ2-2; a weak D match, TRBD2 (5 bases). CDR3 length: 13 amino acids. CDR1 is LNHDA, CDR2 SQIVND, per germline (reference sequence). Trimming removed 5 bases at V and 5 bases at J, with 9 bases between.

The rearrangement links TRBV9 to TRBJ1-2; no clear D gene. This CDR3 spans 15 amino acids. V was trimmed by 4 bases and J by 8 bases, leaving 21 bases between them. From germline, CDR1 is SGDLS and CDR2 YYNGEE. CDR3 in DNA: TGTGCCAGCAGCTCCTCCCTAAGCGAGGGAAAAGGCTACACCTTC. Translation: CASSSSLSEGKGYTF.

The rearrangement joins TRBV6-5 to TRBJ2-2; 9 positions match TRBD1. From germline, CDR1 is MNHEY and CDR2 SVGAGI. The CDR3 is 15 amino acids. With V trimmed by 6 bases and J by 4 bases, 6 bases remained unmatched. CDR3 sequence (DNA): TGTGCCAGCAGCCTACAGGGGGCCGTCACCGGGGAGCTGTTTTTT. As protein: CASSLQGAVTGELFF.

The CDR3 loop reads CASSYADRGSYEQYF. The DNA for the CDR3 is TGTGCCAGCAGCTATGCGGACAGGGGATCCTACGAGCAGTACTTC. The V and J genes are TRBV7-9 and TRBJ2-7; 9 nucleotides match TRBD1. CDR1 is SEHNR and CDR2 is FQNEAQ in the germline V gene (reference sequence). CDR3 size: 15 residues. Losses at the gene ends were 4 bases for V and 1 base for J; bases not matched to a gene: 5.

The rearrangement links TRBV12-3 or TRBV12-4 to TRBJ1-2; weak D call: TRBD1 (6 bases). This CDR3 comprises 13 residues. V was clipped by 7 bases and J by 8 bases, with 17 bases between them. CDR3 residues: CASTILDSSGYTF. DNA for the CDR3: TGTGCCAGCACCATCCTGGACAGTAGCGGCTACACCTTC.

This chain joins TRBV13 and TRBJ2-1, with 7 bases identical to TRBD2. This CDR3 comprises 13 residues. Germline CDR1 reads PRHDT; CDR2 reads FYEKMQ (reference sequence). The V and J ends lost 2 bases and 12 bases, in that order; junction bases with no gene match: 7. For the CDR3, the DNA is TGTGCCAGCAGCTTAACTGTGTCGGGGGGGCAGTTCTTC. Translating it yields CASSLTVSGGQFF.

The gene calls are TRBV29-1 and TRBJ2-1; TRBD2 aligns across 8 bases. V shed 7 bases, J shed 4 bases, and the junction held 9 bases outside the gene matches. Germline CDR1 reads SQVTM; CDR2 reads ANQGSEA. The CDR3 has 14 amino acids. Written as DNA, the CDR3 is TGCAGCGGCCTACTAGCGGCGCCTTACAATGAGCAGTTCTTC. Its translation is CSGLLAAPYNEQFF.

The rearrangement links TRBV7-2 to TRBJ2-2, with TRBD2 as a possible D gene (6 bases). CDR3 size: 16 residues. The germline V and J ends were trimmed by 2 bases and 5 bases, with 15 bases remaining between them. Germline V gene data show CDR1 as SGHTA and CDR2 as FQGNSA. Here the CDR3 DNA reads TGTGCCAGCAGCTTACTGCAGCCAGGGAGGACCGGGGAGCTGTTTTTT. It yields the protein CASSLLQPGRTGELFF. Full variable domain (missing parts from reference TRBV7-2 and TRBJ2-2): GAGVSQSPSNKVTEKGKDVELRCDPISGHTALYWYRQSLGQGLEFLIYFQGNSAPDKSGLPSDRFSAERTGGSVSTLTIQRTQQEDSAVYLCASSLLQPGRTGELFFGEGSRLTVL.

This clone was detected a few times. This chain links TRBV6-1 with TRBJ1-1; 7 bases line up with TRBD1. J gave up 6 bases and V 3 bases, and 16 bases lay outside the gene matches. The CDR3 totals 17 residues. The germline V gene encodes CDR1 MNHNS and CDR2 SASEGT. CDR3 loop: CASSDPQKQGHGAEAFF. The CDR3 region has the DNA TGTGCCAGCAGTGATCCCCAAAAACAGGGGCACGGAGCTGAAGCTTTCTTT.

The rearrangement uses TRBV9 and TRBJ1-2, with D tentatively TRBD1 (6 bases). Trimming took off 3 bases at V and 3 bases at J, with 12 bases between the two ends. The CDR3 contains 14 residues. The germline CDR1 and CDR2 sequences are SGDLS and YYNGEE. The CDR3 protein is CASSAWTADYGYTF. The CDR3 region has the DNA TGTGCCAGCAGCGCCTGGACAGCAGACTATGGCTACACCTTC.

CDR3 amino acids: CASSEEAGGYSPLHF. CDR3 in DNA: TGTGCCAGCAGTGAAGAGGCTGGGGGGTATTCACCCCTCCACTTT. V is TRBV6-1 and J is TRBJ1-6; D might be TRBD1 (5 bases). From germline, CDR1 is MNHNS and CDR2 SASEGT. The CDR3 sequence is 15 residues long. With 1 base removed from V and 8 bases from J, the gap between germline ends came to 12 bases.

Only one count was recorded for this clone. The chain joins TRBV9 to TRBJ1-2; no reliable D call. V lost 4 bases, J lost 2 bases, and 9 bases lay in between. The CDR3 consists of 13 residues. Germline loops: CDR1 SGDLS, CDR2 YYNGEE. CDR3: CASSSHQNYGYTF. In DNA, the CDR3 is TGTGCCAGCAGCTCCCACCAGAACTATGGCTACACCTTC.

V and J are TRBV14 and TRBJ1-1; 8 nucleotides line up with TRBD1. This CDR3 region has 13 residues. CDR1 is SGHDN and CDR2 is FVKESK in the germline V gene. V lost 6 bases, J lost 4 bases, and 4 bases stayed unmatched. The CDR3 loop is CASSLDRVTEAFF. The CDR3 DNA sequence: TGTGCCAGCAGTCTGGACAGGGTCACTGAAGCTTTCTTT.

The chain couples TRBV7-9 to TRBJ1-4; 8 bases map to TRBD1. Germline CDR1 reads SEHNR; CDR2 reads FQNEAQ (reference sequence). J gave up 8 bases and V 0 bases, and 5 bases lay outside the gene matches. The CDR3 has 15 amino acids. The CDR3 here is CASSLASGGGEKLFF. Written as DNA, the CDR3 is TGTGCCAGCAGCTTAGCGTCAGGGGGCGGCGAAAAACTGTTTTTT. Together with reference TRBV7-9 and TRBJ1-4, the CDR3 gives the full variable domain: DTGVSQNPRHKITKRGQNVTFRCDPISEHNRLYWYRQTLGQGPEFLTYFQNEAQLEKSRLLSDRFSAERPKGSFSTLEIQRTEQGDSAMYLCASSLASGGGEKLFFGSGTQLSVL.

This chain links TRBV7-9 with TRBJ1-1; TRBD1 matches at 7 bases. The ends lost 6 bases at V and 1 base at J; junction bases unmatched: 11. The germline V gene encodes CDR1 SEHNR and CDR2 FQNEAQ (reference sequence). The CDR3 runs 16 residues. The CDR3 DNA reads TGTGCCAGCAGTAGGGACAGTTCGTTCTCGAACACTGAAGCTTTCTTT. Translated, it gives CASSRDSSFSNTEAFF.